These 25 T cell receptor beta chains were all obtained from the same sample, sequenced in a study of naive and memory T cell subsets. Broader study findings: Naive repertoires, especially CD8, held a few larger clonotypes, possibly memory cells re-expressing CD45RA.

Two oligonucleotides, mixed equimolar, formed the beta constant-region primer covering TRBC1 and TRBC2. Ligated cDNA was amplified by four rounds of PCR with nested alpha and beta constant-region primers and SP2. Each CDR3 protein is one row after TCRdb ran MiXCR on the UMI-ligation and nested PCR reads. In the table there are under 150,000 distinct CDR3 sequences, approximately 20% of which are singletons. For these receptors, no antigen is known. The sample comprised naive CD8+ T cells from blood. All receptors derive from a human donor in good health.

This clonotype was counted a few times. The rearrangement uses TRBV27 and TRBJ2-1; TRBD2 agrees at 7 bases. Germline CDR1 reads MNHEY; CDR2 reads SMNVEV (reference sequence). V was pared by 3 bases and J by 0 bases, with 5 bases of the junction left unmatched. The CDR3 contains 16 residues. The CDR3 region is CASSLYSGYSYNEQFF. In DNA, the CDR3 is TGTGCCAGCAGTTTGTATAGCGGGTACTCCTACAATGAGCAGTTCTTC.

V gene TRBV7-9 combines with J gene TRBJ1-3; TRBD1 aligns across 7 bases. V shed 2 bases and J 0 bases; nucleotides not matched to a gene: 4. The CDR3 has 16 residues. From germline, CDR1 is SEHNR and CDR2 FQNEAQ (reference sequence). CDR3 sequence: CASSLPGQSSGNTIYF. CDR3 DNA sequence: TGTGCCAGCAGCTTACCGGGACAGAGCTCTGGAAACACCATATATTTT.

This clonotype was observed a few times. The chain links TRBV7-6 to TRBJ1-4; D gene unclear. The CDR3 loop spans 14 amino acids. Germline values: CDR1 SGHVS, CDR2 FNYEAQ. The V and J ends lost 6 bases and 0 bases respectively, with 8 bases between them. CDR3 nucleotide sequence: TGTGCCAGCAGTGAACATCCAACTAATGAAAAACTGTTTTTT. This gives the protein CASSEHPTNEKLFF.

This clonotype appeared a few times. The CDR3 DNA reads as TGTGCCAGCACTTCTCGGGACTACGAAAACTCTGGGGCCAACGTCCTGACTTTC. Amino acid sequence: CASTSRDYENSGANVLTF. The chain carries TRBV28 and TRBJ2-6; 7 bases match TRBD2. V was clipped by 7 bases and J by 0 bases; unmatched bases: 12. This CDR3 comprises 18 residues. Germline assignment: CDR1 MDHEN and CDR2 SYDVKM.

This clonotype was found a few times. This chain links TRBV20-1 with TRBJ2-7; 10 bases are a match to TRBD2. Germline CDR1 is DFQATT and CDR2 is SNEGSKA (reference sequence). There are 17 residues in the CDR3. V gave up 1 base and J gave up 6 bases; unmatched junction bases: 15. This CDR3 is CSARVWLASGSSVEQYF. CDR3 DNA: TGCAGTGCTAGAGTGTGGTTAGCTAGCGGGAGCTCTGTCGAGCAGTACTTC.

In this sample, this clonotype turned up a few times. The CDR3 DNA sequence: TGTGCCAGCAGTTCCCTGGGACCGCTCAATCAGCCCCAGCATTTT. Translation gives CASSSLGPLNQPQHF. The chain carries TRBV27 and TRBJ1-5; D perhaps matches TRBD1 (5 bases). Between the trimmed V and J ends, which lost 4 bases and 3 bases, there was a span of 13 bases. Germline CDR1 reads MNHEY; CDR2 reads SMNVEV (reference sequence). This CDR3 is built from 15 residues.

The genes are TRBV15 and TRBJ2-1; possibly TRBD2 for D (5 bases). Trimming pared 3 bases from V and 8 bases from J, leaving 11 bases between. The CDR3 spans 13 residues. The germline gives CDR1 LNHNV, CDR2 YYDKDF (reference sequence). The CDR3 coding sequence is TGTGCCACCAGCAGTGGAGACTATTATGAGCAGTTCTTC. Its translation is CATSSGDYYEQFF. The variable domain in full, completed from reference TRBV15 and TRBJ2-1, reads DAMVIQNPRYQVTQFGKPVTLSCSQTLNHNVMYWYQQKSSQAPKLLFHYYDKDFNNEADTPDNFQSRRPNTSFCFLDIRSPGLGDTAMYLCATSSGDYYEQFFGPGTRLTVL.

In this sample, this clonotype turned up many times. DNA for the CDR3: TGCAGTGCTAGAGATTACCGGGACCAGGAAGAGACCCAGTACTTC. This sequence encodes CSARDYRDQEETQYF. This chain uses TRBV20-1 with TRBJ2-5; D may match TRBD1 or TRBD2 (5 bases each). The CDR3 contains 15 residues. V was trimmed by 0 bases and J by 3 bases, leaving 14 bases between them. Germline CDR1 DFQATT, CDR2 SNEGSKA (reference sequence).

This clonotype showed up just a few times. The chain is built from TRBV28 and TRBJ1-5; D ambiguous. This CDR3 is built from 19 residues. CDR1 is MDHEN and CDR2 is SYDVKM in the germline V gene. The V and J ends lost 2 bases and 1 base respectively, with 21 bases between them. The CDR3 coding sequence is TGTGCCAGCAGTTTAGTTTCTGGATCCTCGGGTGGGAGCAATCAGCCCCAGCATTTT. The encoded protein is CASSLVSGSSGGSNQPQHF.

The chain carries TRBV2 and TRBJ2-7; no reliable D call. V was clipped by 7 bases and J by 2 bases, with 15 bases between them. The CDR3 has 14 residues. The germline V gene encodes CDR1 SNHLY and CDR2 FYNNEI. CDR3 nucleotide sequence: TGTGCCAGCACGGACGAATTCGACACCTACGAGCAGTACTTC. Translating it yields CASTDEFDTYEQYF.

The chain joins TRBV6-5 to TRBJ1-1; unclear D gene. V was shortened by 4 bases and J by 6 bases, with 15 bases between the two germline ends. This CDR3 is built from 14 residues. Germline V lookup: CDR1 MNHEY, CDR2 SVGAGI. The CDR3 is CASSSAPRAAEAFF. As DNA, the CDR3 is TGTGCCAGCAGTTCCGCACCTAGGGCGGCTGAAGCTTTCTTT.

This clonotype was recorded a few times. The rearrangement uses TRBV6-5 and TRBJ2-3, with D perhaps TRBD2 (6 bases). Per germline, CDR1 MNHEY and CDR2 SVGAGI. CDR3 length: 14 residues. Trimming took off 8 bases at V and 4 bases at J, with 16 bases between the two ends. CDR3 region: CASSYTGVSDTQYF. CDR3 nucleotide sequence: TGTGCCAGCTCCTACACGGGGGTATCAGATACGCAGTATTTT.

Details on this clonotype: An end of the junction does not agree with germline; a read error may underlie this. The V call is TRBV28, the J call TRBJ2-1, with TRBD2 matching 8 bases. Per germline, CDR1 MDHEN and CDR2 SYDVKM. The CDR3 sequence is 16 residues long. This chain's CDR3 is CASSLLREGPYYEQFF. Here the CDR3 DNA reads TGTGCCAGCAGTTTATTACGGGAGGGCCCCTACTATGAGCAGTTCTTC.

CDR3 in amino acids: CASSLVVATDTQYF. CDR3 DNA: TGCGCCAGCAGCTTGGTGGTCGCCACAGATACGCAGTATTTT. V and J are TRBV5-1 and TRBJ2-3; unclear D gene. The ends were cut back, 0 bases at V and 2 bases at J, with 7 bases in the middle. CDR1 and CDR2 from the germline V gene are SGHRS and YFSETQ. CDR3 size: 14 residues.

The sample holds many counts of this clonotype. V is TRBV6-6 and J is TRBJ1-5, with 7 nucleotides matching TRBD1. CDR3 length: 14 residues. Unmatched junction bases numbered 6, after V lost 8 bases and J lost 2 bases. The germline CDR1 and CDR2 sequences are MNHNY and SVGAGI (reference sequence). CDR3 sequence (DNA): TGTGCCAGCGGGCACAGGGGTGGCAATCAGCCCCAGCATTTT. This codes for CASGHRGGNQPQHF.

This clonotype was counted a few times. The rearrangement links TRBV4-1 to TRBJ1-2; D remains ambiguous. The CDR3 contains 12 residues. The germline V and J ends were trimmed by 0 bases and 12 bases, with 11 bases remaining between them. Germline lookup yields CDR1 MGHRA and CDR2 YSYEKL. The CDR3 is CASSQDQVYHTF. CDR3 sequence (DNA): TGCGCCAGCAGCCAAGATCAGGTGTACCACACCTTC.

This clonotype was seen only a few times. The CDR3 reads CASSLTERNTEAFF. The CDR3, as DNA: TGTGCCAGTAGTTTAACCGAACGGAACACTGAAGCTTTCTTT. V and J are TRBV19 and TRBJ1-1; D is unclear. Trimming removed 5 bases at V and 1 base at J, with 11 bases between. CDR1 LNHDA and CDR2 SQIVND come from the germline V gene (reference sequence). The CDR3 sequence is 14 residues long. The full variable domain, completed using reference TRBV19 and TRBJ1-1, is DGGITQSPKYLFRKEGQNVTLSCEQNLNHDAMYWYRQDPGQGLRLIYYSQIVNDFQKGDIAEGYSVSREKKESFPLTVTSAQKNPTAFYLCASSLTERNTEAFFGQGTRLTVV.

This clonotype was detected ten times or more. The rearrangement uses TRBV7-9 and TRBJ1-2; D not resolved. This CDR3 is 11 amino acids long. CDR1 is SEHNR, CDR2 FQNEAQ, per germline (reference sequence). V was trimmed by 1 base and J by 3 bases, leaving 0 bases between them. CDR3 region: CASSLDYGYTF. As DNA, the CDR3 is TGTGCCAGCAGCTTAGACTATGGCTACACCTTC.

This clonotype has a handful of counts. This CDR3 reads CASSSGIGSDEQYF. For the CDR3, the DNA is TGTGCCAGCAGCTCGGGTATTGGGAGCGACGAGCAGTACTTC. This chain uses TRBV7-9 with TRBJ2-7; TRBD2 might be the D (5 bases). The germline V and J ends were trimmed by 4 bases and 5 bases, with 15 bases remaining between them. Germline-derived CDR1 and CDR2 are SEHNR and FQNEAQ (reference sequence). The CDR3 covers 14 residues.

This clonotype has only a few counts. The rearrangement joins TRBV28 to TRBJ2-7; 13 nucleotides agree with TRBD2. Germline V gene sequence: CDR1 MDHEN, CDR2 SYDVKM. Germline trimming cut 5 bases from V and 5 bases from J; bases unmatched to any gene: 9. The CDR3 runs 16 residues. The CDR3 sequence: CASSPLGLAGVDEQYF. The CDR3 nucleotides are TGTGCCAGCAGTCCCCTAGGACTAGCGGGAGTGGACGAGCAGTACTTC.

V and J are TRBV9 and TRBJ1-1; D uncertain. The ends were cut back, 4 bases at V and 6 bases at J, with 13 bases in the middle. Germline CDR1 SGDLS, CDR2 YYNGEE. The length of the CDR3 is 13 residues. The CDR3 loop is CASSPDPHPEAFF. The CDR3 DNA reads TGTGCCAGCAGCCCGGACCCTCATCCTGAAGCTTTCTTT.

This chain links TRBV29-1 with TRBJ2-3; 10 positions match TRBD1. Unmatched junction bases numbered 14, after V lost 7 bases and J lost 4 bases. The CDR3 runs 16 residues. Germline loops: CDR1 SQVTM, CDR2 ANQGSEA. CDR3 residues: CSAASLGTGVADTQYF. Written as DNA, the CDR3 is TGCAGCGCCGCCTCACTCGGGACAGGGGTTGCAGATACGCAGTATTTT.

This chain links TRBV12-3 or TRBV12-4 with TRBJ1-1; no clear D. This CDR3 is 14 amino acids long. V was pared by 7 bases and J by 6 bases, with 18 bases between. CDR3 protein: CASTPTLATPEAFF. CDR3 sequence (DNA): TGTGCCAGCACGCCAACCCTGGCCACACCTGAAGCTTTCTTT.

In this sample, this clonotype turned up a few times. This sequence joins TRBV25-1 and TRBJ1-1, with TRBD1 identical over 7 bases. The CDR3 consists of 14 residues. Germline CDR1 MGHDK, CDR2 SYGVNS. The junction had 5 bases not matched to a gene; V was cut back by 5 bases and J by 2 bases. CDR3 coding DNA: TGTGCCAGCAGTAACAGGGGCGGTAACACTGAAGCTTTCTTT. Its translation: CASSNRGGNTEAFF.

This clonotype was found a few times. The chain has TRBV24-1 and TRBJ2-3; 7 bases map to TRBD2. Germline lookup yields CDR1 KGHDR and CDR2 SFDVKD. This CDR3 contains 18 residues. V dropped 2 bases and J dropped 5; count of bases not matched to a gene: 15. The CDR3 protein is CATSDSGRLAWDKDTQYF. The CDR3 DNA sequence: TGTGCCACCAGTGATTCAGGACGACTAGCTTGGGATAAAGATACGCAGTATTTT.